This T cell receptor (beta chain) was obtained from a study of T cell clonality in common variable immunodeficiency. Study results and limitations: TCRbeta clonality was increased in CVID versus healthy controls. Common variable immunodeficiency TCR beta sequences reportedly had fewer deletions and N-nucleotide insertions.

Donors gave roughly 5 to 8 ml heparinized peripheral whole blood. The CDR3 totals 14 residues. J was trimmed by 5 bases and V by 5 bases; bases with no gene match: 7. Germline V gene data show CDR1 as SGHTA and CDR2 as FQGNSA. There are many counts of this clone. What it binds is unknown. The read ends 3 residues shy of where the CDR3 ends; the end is completed using the germline J gene. Equal genomic DNA amounts from CVID and control samples were sequenced. This table comes from immunoSEQ multiplex PCR, and its TCRdb copy is limited to in-frame clones, with some not included. The data show tens of thousands of clones, with none appearing a single time.

The origin of this receptor is a person aged 18-70 years in good health. Sequenced material: peripheral blood mononuclear cells. This sequence joins TRBV7-2 and TRBJ2-3; 7 nucleotides align to TRBD2. Incomplete CDR3 DNA: TGTGCCAGCAGCCAAGTCGGCGGGGGAGATACG. Amino acid sequence: CASSQVGGGDT. The whole CDR3 reads CASSQVGGGDTQYF.